The sequence of this TCR beta chain was determined in a study of cytomegalovirus exposure and HLA in healthy donors. The CDR3 covers 14 residues. Germline V gives CDR1 SGHTA, CDR2 FQGNSA. The V and J ends lost 5 bases and 8 bases respectively, with 18 bases between them. Primers for the PCR totalled 60 Vbeta and 13 Jbeta. Measured with immunoSEQ multiplex PCR; TCRdb has only the in-frame clones, and not every one. There are 150,000 to 200,000 clones in the sample, with approximately 0.8% held by the top ten. Whole-study findings and limits: The Asian-associated ancestry cluster reportedly had fewer N-insertions than the approximately 610-donor mean in a later analysis.

Regarding this clone: Its antigen is unknown.

This receptor was obtained from a young woman in good health and CMV-seropositive. The J gene is TRBJ1-2, the V gene TRBV7-2, with D perhaps TRBD1 (5 bases). The specimen was PBMCs. The CDR3 bases are TGTGCCAGCAGCCTTTCGAAGGGTGGGGGGGGCTACACCTTC. Translation: CASSLSKGGGGYTF. The complete variable domain, with remaining parts taken from reference TRBV7-2 and TRBJ1-2, reads GAGVSQSPSNKVTEKGKDVELRCDPISGHTALYWYRQSLGQGLEFLIYFQGNSAPDKSGLPSDRFSAERTGGSVSTLTIQRTQQEDSAVYLCASSLSKGGGGYTFGSGTRLTVV.